A single sample gave rise to the 24 T cell receptor beta chains below, sequenced in a study of tumor-infiltrating lymphocytes in localized non-small cell lung cancer (dated by TCRdb to the early 2020s). Libraries were constructed by the immunoSEQ multiplex PCR assay. Here the immuneACCESS table is served through TCRdb, limited to in-frame sequences with V and J called. Missing clones are a known gap in these copies; in checked studies unresolved V genes cover under half, and the rest lacks a known reason. The sample table shows some 13,000 clones, and 74% are seen once. The ten top clones hold 13% to 15% of the sample. Sequencing input: uninvolved lung tissue not adjacent to the tumor. These receptors all come from a human donor with non-small cell lung cancer.

The table lists this clone with a few counts. The J gene is TRBJ2-6, the V gene TRBV25-1; D is undetermined. Germline CDR1 is MGHDK and CDR2 is SYGVNS. The CDR3 is 15 amino acids. V lost 5 bases to trimming and J lost 0 bases, with 8 bases between them. DNA of the CDR3: TGTGCCAGCAGTCTGAGGTCCTCTGGGGCCAACGTCCTGACTTTC. Protein: CASSLRSSGANVLTF.

This clone has a single count. The chain has TRBV29-1 and TRBJ2-5, with 9 bases aligning to TRBD1. This CDR3 has 13 residues. Germline CDR1 SQVTM, CDR2 ANQGSEA. J lost 4 bases, V lost 7 bases, and 7 bases had no gene match. The CDR3 spells CSALQGARETQYF. CDR3 coding DNA: TGCAGCGCCTTACAGGGGGCAAGAGAGACCCAGTACTTC.

The V call is TRBV4-2, the J call TRBJ2-7; possibly TRBD1 for D (5 bases). Germline CDR1 LGHNA, CDR2 YNFKEQ. The CDR3 consists of 12 residues. Trimming left V 4 bases short and J 4 bases short, with 8 bases between. CDR3 loop: CASSRTPYEQYF. CDR3 in DNA: TGTGCCAGCAGCCGGACACCTTACGAGCAGTACTTC.

This chain uses TRBV30 with TRBJ2-3; tentative D call: TRBD1 (7 bases). The CDR3 sequence is 15 residues long. V lost 0 bases, J lost 3 bases, and 13 bases lay in between. Per the germline V gene, CDR1 is GTSNPN and CDR2 is SVGIG (reference sequence). CDR3: CAWSVGGTATDTQYF. For the CDR3, the DNA is TGTGCCTGGAGTGTTGGGGGGACAGCTACAGATACGCAGTATTTT.

V is TRBV7-2 and J is TRBJ1-2; D gene ambiguous. The germline V gene has CDR1 SGHTA and CDR2 FQGNSA. This CDR3 has 14 residues. V was pared by 0 bases and J by 0 bases, with 5 bases between. The CDR3 DNA sequence: TGTGCCAGCAGCTTAGCGGCGTCTAACTATGGCTACACCTTC. It encodes CASSLAASNYGYTF.

Only a few counts were recorded for this clone. The chain employs TRBV30 and TRBJ1-2; D gene ambiguous. Germline V CDR1 and CDR2: GTSNPN, SVGIG (reference sequence). The ends were cut back, 4 bases at V and 4 bases at J, with 10 bases in the middle. This CDR3 has 12 amino acids. In DNA form, the CDR3 reads TGTGCCTGGACGCCAAACATCTATGGCTACACCTTC. It yields the protein CAWTPNIYGYTF. Full variable domain (rest looked up from reference TRBV30 and TRBJ1-2): SQTIHQWPATLVQPVGSPLSLECTVEGTSNPNLYWYRQAAGRGLQLLFYSVGIGQISSEVPQNLSASRPQDRQFILSSKKLLLSDSGFYLCAWTPNIYGYTFGSGTRLTVV.

The V gene is TRBV19, the J gene TRBJ2-5; the D call may be TRBD1 or TRBD2 (5 bases each). Between the trimmed V and J ends, which lost 5 bases and 7 bases, there was a span of 20 bases. Germline CDR1 and CDR2: LNHDA and SQIVND (reference sequence). This CDR3 is 15 amino acids long. Written as DNA, the CDR3 is TGTGCCAGTAGTGGGGCCGGGACGCGAGGAGGGACCCAGTACTTC. This translates into CASSGAGTRGGTQYF. The full variable domain, its missing parts supplied by reference TRBV19 and TRBJ2-5, is DGGITQSPKYLFRKEGQNVTLSCEQNLNHDAMYWYRQDPGQGLRLIYYSQIVNDFQKGDIAEGYSVSREKKESFPLTVTSAQKNPTAFYLCASSGAGTRGGTQYFGPGTRLLVL.

This chain uses TRBV5-1 with TRBJ1-6, with D possibly matching TRBD1 (5 bases). The CDR3 runs to 13 residues. CDR1 SGHRS and CDR2 YFSETQ come from the germline V gene. Between the trimmed V and J ends, which lost 4 bases and 7 bases, there was a span of 9 bases. CDR3 sequence (DNA): TGCGCCAGCAGCAGAGCAGGGAATTCACCCCTCCACTTT. Protein product: CASSRAGNSPLHF.

The J gene is TRBJ1-3, the V gene TRBV5-6, with D unclear. The germline CDR1 and CDR2 sequences are SGHDT and YYEEEE. This CDR3 spans 17 amino acids. Trimming pared 0 bases from V and 0 bases from J, leaving 13 bases between. CDR3 region: CASSLGDRRHSGNTIYF. CDR3 in DNA: TGTGCCAGCAGCTTGGGAGACCGCCGACACTCTGGAAACACCATATATTTT.

The chain is built from TRBV16 and TRBJ1-1, with D possibly matching TRBD1 (6 bases). The V end lost 5 bases, the J end lost 0 bases, and 7 bases lay between the germline ends. The CDR3 has 13 amino acids. Germline V gene sequence: CDR1 KGHSY, CDR2 FQNENV. CDR3 bases: TGTGCCAGCAGCGGACAGATGAACACTGAAGCTTTCTTT. Its protein is CASSGQMNTEAFF.

The chain recombines TRBV7-2 with TRBJ2-1, with TRBD2 matching over 8 bases. With 1 base clipped from V and 13 bases from J, the junction kept 9 bases outside the gene matches. CDR1 is SGHTA and CDR2 is FQGNSA in the germline V gene. The CDR3 sequence is 14 residues long. The CDR3 loop reads CASSLGWAAGVQFF. In DNA form, the CDR3 reads TGTGCCAGCAGCTTAGGTTGGGCAGCGGGAGTACAGTTCTTC.

The chain uses TRBV14 and TRBJ1-2; D gene ambiguous. V was trimmed by 0 bases and J by 7 bases, leaving 12 bases between them. The length of the CDR3 is 14 residues. The germline CDR1 and CDR2 sequences are SGHDN and FVKESK. The CDR3 nucleotides are TGTGCCAGCAGCCAAGATAGGGCCTTATTTGGCTACACCTTC. Its translation: CASSQDRALFGYTF.

The rearrangement links TRBV19 to TRBJ2-3; no firm D call. The CDR3 covers 12 residues. V dropped 0 bases and J dropped 5 bases, with 3 bases sitting between them. Germline assignment: CDR1 LNHDA and CDR2 SQIVND (reference sequence). The chain's CDR3 is CASSIDGDTQYF. The DNA of the CDR3 is TGTGCCAGTAGTATAGATGGAGATACGCAGTATTTT.

This sequence joins TRBV28 and TRBJ2-3; unclear D gene. Germline values: CDR1 MDHEN, CDR2 SYDVKM. Trimming cost V 3 bases and J 4 bases, with 14 bases left between them. CDR3 length: 15 amino acids. Written as DNA, the CDR3 is TGTGCCAGCAGTTTTGGGCCAAGCCTTCCAGATACGCAGTATTTT. It translates to CASSFGPSLPDTQYF. The variable domain in full, with the rest retrieved from reference TRBV28 and TRBJ2-3, is DVKVTQSSRYLVKRTGEKVFLECVQDMDHENMFWYRQDPGLGLRLIYFSYDVKMKEKGDIPEGYSVSREKKERFSLILESASTNQTSMYLCASSFGPSLPDTQYFGPGTRLTVL.

This rearrangement joins TRBV6-5 to TRBJ2-4, with 7 bases matching TRBD1. The ends lost 3 bases at V and 8 bases at J; junction bases unmatched: 10. The CDR3 runs to 15 residues. The V gene's germline CDR1 is MNHEY and CDR2 SVGAGI. CDR3 residues: CASSYTAGTVDIQYF. The CDR3 DNA reads TGTGCCAGCAGTTATACCGCCGGGACAGTAGACATTCAGTACTTC.

This clone was counted only a few times. V and J are TRBV19 and TRBJ1-1; 7 nucleotides match TRBD1. Germline-derived CDR1 and CDR2 are LNHDA and SQIVND (reference sequence). This CDR3 has 18 residues. The J segment lost 0 bases and the V segment lost 5 bases, leaving 15 bases of the junction unmatched. The CDR3 DNA is TGTGCCAGTAGTCTTGTATGGCAAGCGGGACAGATGAACACTGAAGCTTTCTTT. It is translated as CASSLVWQAGQMNTEAFF.

The chain employs TRBV5-6 and TRBJ2-7, with TRBD1 identical over 7 bases. Losses at the gene ends were 3 bases for V and 4 bases for J; bases not matched to a gene: 4. Germline V gene sequence: CDR1 SGHDT, CDR2 YYEEEE. There are 13 residues in the CDR3. CDR3 residues: CASSSTGRYEQYF. In nucleotides, the CDR3 is TGTGCCAGCAGCTCGACAGGGCGGTACGAGCAGTACTTC.

V usage is TRBV28 and J usage is TRBJ2-2; no firm D call. The CDR3 consists of 13 residues. Germline loops: CDR1 MDHEN, CDR2 SYDVKM. V gave up 2 bases and J gave up 2 bases, with 3 bases separating them. The chain's CDR3 is CASSLPNTGELFF. DNA of the CDR3: TGTGCCAGCAGTTTACCCAACACCGGGGAGCTGTTTTTT.

The chain carries TRBV28 and TRBJ2-5, with D perhaps TRBD1 (6 bases). V lost 6 bases and J 5 bases, leaving 16 bases between the germline ends. There are 14 residues in the CDR3. Germline CDR1 and CDR2: MDHEN and SYDVKM. Here the CDR3 reads CASRSSGVLETQYF. The CDR3 region has the DNA TGTGCCAGCAGAAGTTCAGGGGTCTTGGAGACCCAGTACTTC.

V and J are TRBV4-1 and TRBJ2-3, with 12 bases fitting TRBD2. The trim removed 5 bases at V and 5 bases at J, leaving 8 bases unmatched. CDR1 is MGHRA and CDR2 is YSYEKL in the germline V gene. The CDR3 runs to 16 residues. The CDR3 is CASSTLAGGRQDTQYF. CDR3 nucleotides: TGCGCCAGCAGCACCCTAGCGGGGGGGCGGCAAGATACGCAGTATTTT.

The chain recombines TRBV6-1 with TRBJ2-7; D is ambiguous. This CDR3 region has 13 residues. The V end was cut by 3 bases, the J end by 1 base, with 7 bases between. Germline CDR1 MNHNS, CDR2 SASEGT. CDR3 residues: CASSDGPSYEQYF. CDR3 sequence (DNA): TGTGCCAGCAGTGATGGACCTTCCTACGAGCAGTACTTC.

The genes are TRBV5-1 and TRBJ1-4, with 11 bases that match TRBD1. The ends lost 1 base at V and 3 bases at J; junction bases unmatched: 5. From germline, CDR1 is SGHRS and CDR2 YFSETQ. This CDR3 has 17 residues. DNA for the CDR3: TGCGCCAGCAGCTTGTCCGGACAGGGGGCGGCTAATGAAAAACTGTTTTTT. Translated, it gives CASSLSGQGAANEKLFF. Combining the CDR3 with reference TRBV5-1 and TRBJ1-4 gives the whole variable domain KAGVTQTPRYLIKTRGQQVTLSCSPISGHRSVSWYQQTPGQGLQFLFEYFSETQRNKGNFPGRFSGRQFSNSRSEMNVSTLELGDSALYLCASSLSGQGAANEKLFFGSGTQLSVL.

The chain has TRBV15 and TRBJ2-2, with unresolved D. The CDR3 totals 15 residues. V dropped 5 bases and J dropped 0 bases, with 10 bases sitting between them. CDR1 and CDR2 (germline): LNHNV, YYDKDF (reference sequence). This CDR3 reads CATSVGSSNTGELFF. The CDR3 coding sequence is TGTGCCACCAGCGTAGGCAGCTCGAACACCGGGGAGCTGTTTTTT.

This clone has more than one count but fewer than ten. The chain has TRBV5-6 and TRBJ2-1; D might be TRBD2 (6 bases). The germline CDR1 and CDR2 sequences are SGHDT and YYEEEE. V lost 2 bases and J 0 bases, leaving 18 bases between the germline ends. The CDR3 totals 18 residues. Here the CDR3 DNA reads TGTGCCAGCAGCTTAGGGGAGACTAGGAGGAGCTCCTACAATGAGCAGTTCTTC. Its translation: CASSLGETRRSSYNEQFF.